These T cell receptor beta chains were read from a single sample in a study of human T cells and chemical hapten exposure. TCRdb used MiXCR to reprocess the RACE reads, holding one entry per CDR3 protein. The sample shows hundreds of thousands of distinct CDR3 sequences, roughly 6% of them seen only once. Here the sequenced sample was whole blood, taken in connection with sensitization to the hapten diphenylcyclopropenone (DPC). The source is a woman under 30 with alopecia areata. Some clones in this sample may be carry-over from other donors' samples. The CDR3 runs from the conserved cysteine through the conserved F or W. The D gene is left open where the match is weak. Clone size, where shown, is once, few, many, or a class for clones that have expanded.

D: -
V: TRBV7-6
size: few
J: TRBJ2-3
CDR3: CASSWGDRQTDTQYF
DNA: TGTGCCAGCAGCTGGGGGGACCGACAGACAGATACGCAGTATTTT

D: TRBD1
V: TRBV4-1
size: many
J: TRBJ2-7
CDR3: CASSQGQGAYEQYF
DNA: TGCGCCAGCAGCCAAGGACAGGGGGCTTACGAGCAGTACTTC

D: -
V: TRBV20-1
size: few
J: TRBJ2-7
CDR3: CSASRGFSYEQYF
DNA: TGCAGTGCTAGTAGGGGCTTCTCCTACGAGCAGTACTTC

D: -
V: TRBV12-3/TRBV12-4
size: -
J: TRBJ2-3
CDR3: CASSLREAATDTQYF
DNA: TGTGCCAGCAGCCTGCGTGAGGCGGCCACAGATACGCAGTATTTT

D: -
V: TRBV3-1
size: -
J: TRBJ1-1
CDR3: CASSQDNLNTEAFF
DNA: TGTGCCAGCAGCCAAGATAACTTGAACACTGAAGCTTTCTTT

D: TRBD2
V: TRBV7-8
size: many
J: TRBJ2-6
CDR3: CASSPRTSGALTGANVLTF
DNA: TGTGCCAGCAGCCCCCGGACTAGCGGGGCTCTGACTGGGGCCAACGTCCTGACTTTC

D: TRBD1
V: TRBV28
size: -
J: TRBJ2-2
CDR3: CASSSTGRLDTGELFF
DNA: TGTGCCAGCAGTTCGACAGGGCGATTAGATACCGGGGAGCTGTTTTTT

D: -
V: TRBV28
size: many
J: TRBJ1-4
CDR3: CASSLRGVEEKLFF
DNA: TGTGCCAGCAGTCTTCGCGGGGTCGAAGAAAAACTGTTTTTT

D: -
V: TRBV25-1
size: few
J: TRBJ1-1
CDR3: CASSPGGAVLNTEAFF
DNA: TGTGCCAGCAGTCCGGGGGGGGCAGTCCTAAACACTGAAGCTTTCTTT

D: -
V: TRBV6-2/TRBV6-3
size: many
J: TRBJ1-5
CDR3: CASGRYSNQPQHF
DNA: TGTGCCAGCGGACGGTATAGCAATCAGCCCCAGCATTTT

D: TRBD1
V: TRBV3-1
size: -
J: TRBJ1-1
CDR3: CASSQRQGYTEAFF
DNA: TGTGCCAGCAGCCAAAGACAGGGGTACACTGAAGCTTTCTTT

D: TRBD1
V: TRBV5-5
size: many
J: TRBJ1-4
CDR3: CASSSDRGGEKLFF
DNA: TGTGCCAGCAGCTCAGACAGGGGAGGTGAAAAACTGTTTTTT

D: -
V: TRBV20-1
size: few
J: TRBJ1-1
CDR3: CSARVGGARTEAFF
DNA: TGCAGTGCTAGAGTAGGGGGGGCGCGTACTGAAGCTTTCTTT

D: TRBD1
V: TRBV7-3
size: many
J: TRBJ1-2
CDR3: CASSWDRDYGYTF
DNA: TGTGCCAGCAGCTGGGACAGGGACTATGGCTACACCTTC

D: -
V: TRBV11-2
size: -
J: TRBJ2-3
CDR3: CASSLSTITDTQYF
DNA: TGTGCCAGCAGCTTATCGACCATCACAGATACGCAGTATTTT